The entry below gives a single T cell receptor (beta chain) sequence along with its context. Its target is unknown. This sample is part of a study of beta chain features in type 1 diabetes. Study details: Regarding age, gender and cell yields, patients proved similar to healthy donors.

V was clipped by 1 base and J by 7 bases, with 19 bases between them. The CDR3 runs to 17 residues. Germline assignment: CDR1 LGHNA and CDR2 YSLEER. Investigators reverse transcribed all isolated RNA, so they sequenced expressed TCRB transcripts. Repertoires were generated with immunoSEQ multiplex PCR, while TCRdb's copy carries only in-frame clones and drops some. This table has around 500,000 clones, over 10% appearing once. Study results and limitations: PCR may have favored shorter templates equally in patients and controls.

This clonotype was sampled from a woman under 30 in good health. The gene calls are TRBV4-3 and TRBJ2-2; D remains unclear. The material sequenced was naive CD4+ T cells from blood. This chain's CDR3 is CASSQGVSPRSIGELFF. CDR3 nucleotides: TGCGCCAGCAGCCAAGGTGTATCACCGCGAAGTATCGGGGAGCTGTTTTTT.